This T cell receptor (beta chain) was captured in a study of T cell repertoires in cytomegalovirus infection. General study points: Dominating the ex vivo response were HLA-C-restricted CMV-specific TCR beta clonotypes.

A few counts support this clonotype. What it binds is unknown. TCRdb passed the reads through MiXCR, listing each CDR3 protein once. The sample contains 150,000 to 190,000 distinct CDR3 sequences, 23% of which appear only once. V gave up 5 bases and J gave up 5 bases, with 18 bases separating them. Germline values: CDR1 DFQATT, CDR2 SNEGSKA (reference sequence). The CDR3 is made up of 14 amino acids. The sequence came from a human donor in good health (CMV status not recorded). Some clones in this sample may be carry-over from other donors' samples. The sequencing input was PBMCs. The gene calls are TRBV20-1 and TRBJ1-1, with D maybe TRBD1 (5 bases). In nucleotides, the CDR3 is TGCAGTGCTGCCCGGGGGACCGGGGAAACTGAAGCTTTCTTT. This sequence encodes CSAARGTGETEAFF.